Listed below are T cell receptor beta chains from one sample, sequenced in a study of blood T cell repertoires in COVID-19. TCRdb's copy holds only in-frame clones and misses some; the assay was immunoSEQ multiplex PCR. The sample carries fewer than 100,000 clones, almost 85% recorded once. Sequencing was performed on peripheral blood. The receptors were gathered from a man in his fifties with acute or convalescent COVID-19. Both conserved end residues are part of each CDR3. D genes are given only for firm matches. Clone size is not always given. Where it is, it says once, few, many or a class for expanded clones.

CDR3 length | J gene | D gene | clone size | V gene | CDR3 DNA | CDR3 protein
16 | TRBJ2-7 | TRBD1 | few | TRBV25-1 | TGTGCCAGCAGTGAACACCCGGACAGGCCCTCGGACGAGCAGTACTTC | CASSEHPDRPSDEQYF
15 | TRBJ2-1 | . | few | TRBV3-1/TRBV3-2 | TGTGCCAGCAGCCAAGATTCTAGCGAGTACAATGAGCAGTTCTTC | CASSQDSSEYNEQFF
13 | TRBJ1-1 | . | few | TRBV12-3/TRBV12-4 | TGTGCCAGCAGTCCCCTGTCGAACACTGAAGCTTTCTTT | CASSPLSNTEAFF
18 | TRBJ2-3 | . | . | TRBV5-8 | TGTGCCAGCCCCTTTAGCCCCGTAGAAAAACAGGGAACAGATACGCAGTATTTT | CASPFSPVEKQGTDTQYF
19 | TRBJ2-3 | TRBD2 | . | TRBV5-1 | TGCGCCAGCAGCTTGGCCGGACTAGCGGGGGGGTGGCGCACAGATACGCAGTATTTT | CASSLAGLAGGWRTDTQYF
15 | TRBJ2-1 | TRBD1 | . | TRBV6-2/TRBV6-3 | TGTGCCAGCAGCCCTAGTCCCACAGGGGACAATGAGCAGTTCTTC | CASSPSPTGDNEQFF
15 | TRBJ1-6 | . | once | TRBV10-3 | TGTGCCATCAGTGAGGACCCCAGGGGACGTTCACCCCTCCACTTT | CAISEDPRGRSPLHF
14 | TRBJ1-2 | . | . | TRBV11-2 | TGTGCCAGCAGCCCTCTGACGGGGGACTATGGCTACACCTTC | CASSPLTGDYGYTF
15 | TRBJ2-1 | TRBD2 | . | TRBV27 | TGTGCCAGCAGTCCGCGGACTAGCGGGAGTTATGAGCAGTTCTTC | CASSPRTSGSYEQFF
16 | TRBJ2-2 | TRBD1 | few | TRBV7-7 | TGTGCCAGCAGCTTGGAAGCAGGGGGCGGCACCGGGGAGCTGTTTTTT | CASSLEAGGGTGELFF
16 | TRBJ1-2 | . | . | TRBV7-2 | TGTGCCAGCAGCTTAGCGGTGGGTCTGGGGCAAAGAGGCTACACCTTC | CASSLAVGLGQRGYTF
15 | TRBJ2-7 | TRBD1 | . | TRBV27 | TGTGCCAGCAGTTTGTCACAGGGGTTCTCCTACGAGCAGTACTTC | CASSLSQGFSYEQYF
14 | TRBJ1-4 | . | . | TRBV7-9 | TGTGCCAGCAGCTTATTCGGGGCTAATGAAAAACTGTTTTTT | CASSLFGANEKLFF
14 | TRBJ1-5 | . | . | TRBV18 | TGTGCCAGCTCACCCGGGACAAGGGGCGAGCCCCAGCATTTT | CASSPGTRGEPQHF
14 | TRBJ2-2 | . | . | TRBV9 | TGTGCCAGCAGCGTAGGACAAAACACCGGGGAGCTGTTTTTT | CASSVGQNTGELFF
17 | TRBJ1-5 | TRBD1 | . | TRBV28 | TGTGCCAGCAGTTCCGGGACAGGGGATCTTAGCAATCAGCCCCAGCATTTT | CASSSGTGDLSNQPQHF
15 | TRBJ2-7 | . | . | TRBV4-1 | TGCGCCAGCAGCCAAGGAGCGACGGCGACCTACGAGCAGTACTTC | CASSQGATATYEQYF
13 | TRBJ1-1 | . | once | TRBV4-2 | TGTGCCAGCAGCCTAGGATCCGGAGTTTGGGCTTTCTTT | CASSLGSGVWAFF
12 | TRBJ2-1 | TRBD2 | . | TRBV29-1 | TGCAGCGGGGATAGCGGGAGGGCCTGGCAGTTCTTC | CSGDSGRAWQFF
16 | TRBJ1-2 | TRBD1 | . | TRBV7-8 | TGTGCCAGCAGCTTAGCGCGCCAGGGGGATGACTATGGCTACACCTTC | CASSLARQGDDYGYTF
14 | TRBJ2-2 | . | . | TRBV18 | TGTGCCAGCTCACCCGCCGGGGGCACCGGGGAGCTGTTTTTT | CASSPAGGTGELFF
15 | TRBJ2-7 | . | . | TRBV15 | TGTGCCACCAGCAGACTGGAGGGTTTCGAATACGAGCAGTACTTC | CATSRLEGFEYEQYF
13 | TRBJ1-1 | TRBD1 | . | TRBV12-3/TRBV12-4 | TGTGCCAGCATTTGGACAGGGGGTACTGAAGCTTTCTTT | CASIWTGGTEAFF
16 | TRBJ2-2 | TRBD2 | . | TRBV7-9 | TGTGCCAGCAGCGCGGGACTAGCGGGGGGATCAGGGGAGCTGTTTTTT | CASSAGLAGGSGELFF
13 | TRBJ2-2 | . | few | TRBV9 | TGTGCCAGCAGCCGATTACAGGCCGGGGAGCTGTTTTTT | CASSRLQAGELFF
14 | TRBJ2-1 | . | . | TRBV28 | TGTGCCAGCAGTCCGACTCCACCGCACAGGGAGCAGTTCTTC | CASSPTPPHREQFF
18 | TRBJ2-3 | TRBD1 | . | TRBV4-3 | TGCGCCAGCAGCCGAAGGAGAACAGGGGGCTCTAGCACAGATACGCAGTATTTT | CASSRRRTGGSSTDTQYF